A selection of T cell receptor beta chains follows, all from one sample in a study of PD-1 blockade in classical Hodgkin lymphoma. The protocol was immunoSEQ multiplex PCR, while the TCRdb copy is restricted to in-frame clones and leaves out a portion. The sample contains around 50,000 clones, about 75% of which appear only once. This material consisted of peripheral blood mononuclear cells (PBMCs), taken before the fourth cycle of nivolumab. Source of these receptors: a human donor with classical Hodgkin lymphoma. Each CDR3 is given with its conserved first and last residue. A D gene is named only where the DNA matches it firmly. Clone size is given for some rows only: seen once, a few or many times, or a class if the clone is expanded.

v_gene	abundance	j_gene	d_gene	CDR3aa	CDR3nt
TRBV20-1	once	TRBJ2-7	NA	CSARVDYEQYF	TGCAGTGCTAGAGTGGATTACGAGCAGTACTTC
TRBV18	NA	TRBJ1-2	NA	CASSPTGVGYTF	TGTGCCAGCTCACCGACGGGAGTAGGCTACACCTTC
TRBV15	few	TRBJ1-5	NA	CATSTGGGNQPQHF	TGTGCCACCAGCACGGGGGGAGGCAATCAGCCCCAGCATTTT
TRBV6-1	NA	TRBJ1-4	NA	CASSESSNEKLFF	TGTGCCAGCAGTGAATCCTCTAATGAAAAACTGTTTTTT
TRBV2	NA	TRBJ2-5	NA	CASLAQETQYF	TGTGCCAGCCTCGCCCAAGAGACCCAGTACTTC
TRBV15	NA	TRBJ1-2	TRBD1	CATSRETGFNYGYTF	TGTGCCACCAGCAGAGAGACAGGGTTTAACTATGGCTACACCTTC
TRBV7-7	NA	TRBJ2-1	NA	CASSLEIASYNEQFF	TGTGCTAGCAGCTTAGAAATAGCCTCCTACAATGAGCAGTTCTTC
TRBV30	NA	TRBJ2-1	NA	CAWSRLAVYNEQFF	TGTGCCTGGAGTAGGCTAGCCGTCTACAATGAGCAGTTCTTC
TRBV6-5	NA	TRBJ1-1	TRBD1	CASSPTDRGTEAFF	TGTGCCAGCAGCCCTACAGACAGGGGGACTGAAGCTTTCTTT
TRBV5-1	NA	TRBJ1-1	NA	CASSLDLQRSAFF	TGCGCCAGCAGCTTGGATCTTCAGAGGTCGGCTTTCTTT
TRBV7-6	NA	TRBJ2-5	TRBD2	CASSLVLAGVVRQETQYF	TGTGCCAGCAGCTTAGTCCTAGCGGGAGTCGTTCGTCAAGAGACCCAGTACTTC
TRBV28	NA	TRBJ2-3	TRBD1	CASRGTGPYTQYF	TGTGCCAGCCGCGGGACAGGGCCATATACGCAGTATTTT
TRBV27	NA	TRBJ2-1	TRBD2	CASSLRGTSLGNEQFF	TGTGCCAGCAGTTTAAGGGGGACTAGTCTCGGGAATGAGCAGTTCTTC
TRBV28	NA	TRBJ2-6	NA	CASSLRGSSGANVLTF	TGTGCCAGCAGTTTACGAGGCAGCTCTGGGGCCAACGTCCTGACTTTC
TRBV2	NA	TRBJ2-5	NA	CASSDRRRETQYF	TGTGCCAGCAGTGACAGGAGGAGAGAGACCCAGTACTTC
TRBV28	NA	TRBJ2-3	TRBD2	CASSSRLAGDSDTQYF	TGTGCCAGCAGTTCACGACTAGCGGGAGACTCAGATACGCAGTATTTT
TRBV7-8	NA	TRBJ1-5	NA	CASSFLVRSGNQPQHF	TGTGCCAGCAGCTTCTTGGTCAGGAGTGGCAATCAGCCCCAGCATTTT
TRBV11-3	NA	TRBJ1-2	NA	CASSSYGYGYTF	TGTGCCAGCAGCTCCTACGGATATGGCTACACCTTC
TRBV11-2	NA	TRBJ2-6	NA	CASSQILGSGANVLTF	TGTGCCAGCAGCCAGATCCTAGGCTCTGGGGCCAACGTCCTGACTTTC
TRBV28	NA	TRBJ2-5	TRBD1	CASSHNRGETQYF	TGTGCCAGCAGCCATAACAGGGGGGAGACCCAGTACTTC
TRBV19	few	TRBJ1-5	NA	CASRELTGSGQPQHF	TGTGCCAGTAGGGAACTAACAGGGTCGGGGCAGCCCCAGCATTTT
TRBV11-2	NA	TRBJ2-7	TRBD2	CASSSGGRAIDEQYF	TGTGCCAGCAGCTCCGGCGGGAGGGCCATCGACGAGCAGTACTTC
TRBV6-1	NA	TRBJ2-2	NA	CASKGENTGELFF	TGTGCCAGCAAAGGAGAGAACACCGGGGAGCTGTTTTTT
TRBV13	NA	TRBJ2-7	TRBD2	CASSPRGVLIWEQYF	TGTGCCAGCAGCCCCCGGGGGGTGCTGATTTGGGAGCAGTACTTC
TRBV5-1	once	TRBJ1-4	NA	CASSLGDEGEKLFF	TGCGCCAGCAGCTTGGGGGACGAAGGGGAAAAACTGTTTTTT
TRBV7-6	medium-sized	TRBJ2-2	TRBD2	CASSYNTGEGTGELFF	TGTGCCAGCAGTTACAATACGGGGGAGGGGACCGGGGAGCTGTTTTTT
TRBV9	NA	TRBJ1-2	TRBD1	CASSLGGADYGYTF	TGTGCCAGCAGTCTAGGGGGCGCGGACTATGGCTACACCTTC
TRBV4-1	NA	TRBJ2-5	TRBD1	CASSQEGGRGQETQYF	TGTGCCAGCAGCCAAGAAGGGGGCAGGGGCCAAGAGACCCAGTACTTC
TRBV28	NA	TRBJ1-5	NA	CASRPNDQPQHF	TGTGCCAGCAGGCCAAACGATCAGCCCCAGCATTTT
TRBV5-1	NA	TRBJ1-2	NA	CASLLVGQAYYGYTF	TGCGCCAGCCTACTTGTTGGTCAGGCTTACTATGGCTACACCTTC
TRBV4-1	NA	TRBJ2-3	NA	CASSLSPRELKTDTQYF	TGCGCCAGCAGCCTATCACCACGGGAGCTCAAGACAGATACGCAGTATTTT
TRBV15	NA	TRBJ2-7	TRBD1	CATSREPGQGPYEQYF	TGTGCCACCAGCAGGGAACCGGGACAGGGGCCCTACGAGCAGTACTTC
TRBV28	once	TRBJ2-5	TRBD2	CASSPGTSANQETQYF	TGTGCCAGCAGCCCCGGGACTAGCGCGAACCAAGAGACCCAGTACTTC
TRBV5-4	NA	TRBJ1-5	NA	CASSPDRSQPQHF	TGTGCCAGCAGCCCTGACCGGAGTCAGCCCCAGCATTTT
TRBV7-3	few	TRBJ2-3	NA	CASSLRAVSTDTQYF	TGTGCCAGCAGCCTCCGGGCCGTTAGCACAGATACGCAGTATTTT
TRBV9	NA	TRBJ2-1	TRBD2	CASSVGGGSGSNEQFF	TGTGCCAGCAGCGTAGGAGGGGGTAGCGGGAGTAATGAGCAGTTCTTC
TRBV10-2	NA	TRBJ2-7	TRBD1	CASSFRDRGYEQYF	TGCGCCAGCAGTTTCCGGGACAGGGGCTACGAGCAGTACTTC
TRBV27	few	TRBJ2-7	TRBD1	CASRGTGVHEQYF	TGTGCCAGCAGAGGGACAGGGGTCCACGAGCAGTACTTC
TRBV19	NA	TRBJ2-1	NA	CATYSGHNEQFF	TGTGCCACCTACAGCGGCCATAATGAGCAGTTCTTC
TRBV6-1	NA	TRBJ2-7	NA	CASSVGQAYEQYF	TGTGCCAGCAGTGTAGGGCAGGCCTACGAGCAGTACTTC
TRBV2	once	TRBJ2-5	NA	CASSEAQETQYF	TGTGCCAGCAGTGAAGCGCAAGAGACCCAGTACTTC